The entry below gives a single T cell receptor beta chain sequence along with its context. Its antigen is not identified. This sample is part of a study of T-cell memory formation after mild COVID-19. Study-wide background: Largely donor-specific sequence clusters came from a couple of donors.

TCRdb fed the 5' RACE reads into MiXCR, producing one record per CDR3 protein. The profile covers 300,000 to 400,000 distinct CDR3 sequences, with 28% appearing a single time and about 13% taken by the ten largest. V dropped 2 bases and J dropped 3 bases, with 4 bases sitting between them. CDR1 and CDR2 from the germline V gene are GTSNPN and SVGIG (reference sequence). The CDR3 consists of 12 residues. Whole-study results and caveats: Memory from before infection featured some responding clones, which suggests cross-reactive memory joined. Among contracting clones, CD4+ were mainly CM/EM and CD8+ enriched in EMRA.

The chain combines TRBV30 with TRBJ2-2; D not certain. The material sequenced was PBMCs or a T cell subset sorted from them (not recorded which). The TCR comes from an adult woman who had mild COVID-19 (a few samples of this study predate the infection). Cell type and time point are not known. The CDR3 sequence is CAWSRDTGELFF. CDR3 bases: TGTGCCTGGAGTAGGGACACCGGGGAGCTGTTTTTT.